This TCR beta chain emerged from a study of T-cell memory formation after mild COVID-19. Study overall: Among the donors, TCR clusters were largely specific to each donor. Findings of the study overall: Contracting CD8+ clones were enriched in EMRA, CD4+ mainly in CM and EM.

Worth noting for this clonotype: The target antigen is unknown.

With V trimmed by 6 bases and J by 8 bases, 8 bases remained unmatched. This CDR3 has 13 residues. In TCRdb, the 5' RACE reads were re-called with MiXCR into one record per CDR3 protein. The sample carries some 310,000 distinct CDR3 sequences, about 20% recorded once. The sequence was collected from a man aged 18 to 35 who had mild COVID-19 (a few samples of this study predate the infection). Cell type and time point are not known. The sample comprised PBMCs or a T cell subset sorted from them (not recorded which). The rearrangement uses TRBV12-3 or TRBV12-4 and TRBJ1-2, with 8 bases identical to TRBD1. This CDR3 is CASRLDRGGGYTF. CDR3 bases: TGTGCCAGCAGACTAGACAGGGGTGGCGGCTACACCTTC.